A selection of T cell receptor beta chains follows, all from one sample in a study of CD8+CD57+ T cells in acquired aplastic anemia. In TCRdb, the reads were re-called with MiXCR into one record per CDR3 protein. This sample yields fewer than 200,000 distinct CDR3 sequences, of which 50% to 75% are seen a single time; less than 55% belongs to the top ten. Sample: sorted CD4+, CD8+, or CD8+CD57+ T cells (not recorded which) from PBMCs. Source of these receptors: a human donor in good health. CDR3s include the opening cysteine and the closing phenylalanine or tryptophan. Each record gives: V gene, D gene, J gene, clone size, CDR3 protein, CDR3 DNA. D genes are given only for firm matches. Expanded clones are given a class, and other clones once, few, many or no size at all.

>TRBV4-1|NA|TRBJ1-5|many
CASSQALNQPQHF
TGCGCCAGCAGCCAAGCTTTAAATCAGCCCCAGCATTTT
>TRBV10-3|TRBD1|TRBJ1-2|NA
CAISDTRDSYGYTF
TGTGCCATCAGTGACACCCGGGACAGCTATGGCTACACCTTC
>TRBV27|TRBD2|TRBJ2-1|few
CASSPLAGGPNEQFF
TGTGCCAGCAGCCCGCTAGCGGGAGGCCCCAATGAGCAGTTCTTC
>TRBV20-1|TRBD1|TRBJ2-7|NA
CSARDRVRAEQYF
TGCAGTGCTCGGGACAGGGTCCGAGCCGAGCAGTACTTC
>TRBV7-2|NA|TRBJ1-1|NA
CASSLVPGNTEAFF
TGTGCCAGCAGCTTAGTGCCGGGGAACACTGAAGCTTTCTTT
>TRBV6-1|TRBD1|TRBJ2-7|few
CASGEGTGYAYEQYF
TGTGCCAGCGGTGAAGGGACAGGCTATGCCTACGAGCAGTACTTC
>TRBV12-3/TRBV12-4|TRBD1|TRBJ1-2|NA
CASSGGRGVPNYGYTF
TGTGCCAGCAGCGGAGGCAGGGGGGTTCCTAACTATGGCTACACCTTC
>TRBV4-1|NA|TRBJ2-3|once
CAIRPPNFLTQYF
TGCGCCATCAGACCTCCAAATTTCCTGACGCAGTATTTT
>TRBV11-2|NA|TRBJ2-7|NA
CASSLTPARAYTYEQYF
TGTGCCAGCAGCTTAACACCCGCAAGGGCTTATACCTACGAGCAGTACTTC
>TRBV6-5|NA|TRBJ2-7|NA
CASSRQPYEQYF
TGTGCCAGCAGTCGACAGCCATACGAGCAGTACTTC
>TRBV7-3|TRBD2|TRBJ2-7|NA
CASSFSGVLSYEQYF
TGTGCCAGCAGCTTCAGCGGGGTTCTCTCCTACGAGCAGTACTTC